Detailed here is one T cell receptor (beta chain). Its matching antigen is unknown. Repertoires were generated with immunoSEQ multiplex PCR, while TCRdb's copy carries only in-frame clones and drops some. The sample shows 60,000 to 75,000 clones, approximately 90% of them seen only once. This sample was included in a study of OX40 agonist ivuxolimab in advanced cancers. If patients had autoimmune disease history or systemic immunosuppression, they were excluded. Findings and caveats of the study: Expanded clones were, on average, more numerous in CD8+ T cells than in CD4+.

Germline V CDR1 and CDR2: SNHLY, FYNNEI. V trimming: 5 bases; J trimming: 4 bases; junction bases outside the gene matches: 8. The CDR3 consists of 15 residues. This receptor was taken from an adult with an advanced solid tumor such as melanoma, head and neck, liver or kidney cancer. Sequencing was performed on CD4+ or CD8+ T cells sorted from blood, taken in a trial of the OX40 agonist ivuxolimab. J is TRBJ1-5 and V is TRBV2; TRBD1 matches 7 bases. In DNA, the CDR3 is TGTGCCAGCAGTACATCAGGGGGGCGGAATCAGCCCCAGCATTTT. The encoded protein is CASSTSGGRNQPQHF.